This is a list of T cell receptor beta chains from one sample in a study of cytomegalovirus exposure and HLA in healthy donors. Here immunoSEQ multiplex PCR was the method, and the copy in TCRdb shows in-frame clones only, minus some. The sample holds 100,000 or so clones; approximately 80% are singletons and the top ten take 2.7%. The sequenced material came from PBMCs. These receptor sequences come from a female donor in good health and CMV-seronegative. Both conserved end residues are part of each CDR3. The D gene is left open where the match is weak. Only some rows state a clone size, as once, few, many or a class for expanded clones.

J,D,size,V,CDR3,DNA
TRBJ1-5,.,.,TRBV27,CASSPEARGRSLSNQPQHF,TGTGCCAGCAGCCCGGAGGCCAGAGGGCGGAGTCTGAGCAATCAGCCCCAGCATTTT
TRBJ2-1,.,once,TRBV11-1,CASSLNYNEQFF,TGTGCCAGCAGCCTAAACTACAATGAGCAGTTCTTC
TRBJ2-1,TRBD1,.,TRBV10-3,CAIREDRAPYNEQFF,TGTGCCATCAGAGAGGACAGGGCTCCCTACAATGAGCAGTTCTTC
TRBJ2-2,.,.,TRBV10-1,CASSDPLVTGELFF,TGCGCCAGCAGTGATCCTCTAGTCACCGGGGAGCTGTTTTTT
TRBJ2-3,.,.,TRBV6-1,CASSRGWDTQYF,TGTGCCAGCAGTCGGGGGTGGGATACGCAGTATTTT
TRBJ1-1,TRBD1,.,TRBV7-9,CASSWTGNTEAFF,TGTGCCAGCAGCTGGACAGGGAACACTGAAGCTTTCTTT
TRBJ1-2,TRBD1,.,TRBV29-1,CSVEDPGQGSYGYTF,TGCAGCGTTGAAGATCCGGGACAGGGGTCCTATGGCTACACCTTC
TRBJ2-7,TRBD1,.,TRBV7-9,CASSSWGTGAEEQYF,TGTGCCAGCAGCTCCTGGGGGACAGGGGCCGAAGAGCAGTACTTC
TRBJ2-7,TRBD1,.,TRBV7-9,CASSNRQGTASSPIYEQYF,TGTGCCAGCAGCAACCGACAAGGGACAGCCTCATCACCAATCTACGAGCAGTACTTC
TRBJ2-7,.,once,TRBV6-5,CASSYRAGNKNEQYF,TGTGCCAGCAGTTACAGGGCAGGGAATAAAAACGAGCAGTACTTC
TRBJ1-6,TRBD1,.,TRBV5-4,CASSTPGGQGNSPLHF,TGTGCCAGCAGCACCCCAGGGGGACAAGGGAATTCACCCCTCCACTTT
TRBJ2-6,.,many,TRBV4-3,CASSQDGNSGANVLTF,TGCGCCAGCAGCCAAGATGGCAACTCTGGGGCCAACGTCCTGACTTTC
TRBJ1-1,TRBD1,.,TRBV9,CASSEGANTEAFF,TGTGCCAGCAGCGAGGGGGCGAACACTGAAGCTTTCTTT
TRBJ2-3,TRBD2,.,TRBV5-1,CASSIGTSGADTQYF,TGCGCCAGCAGCATAGGGACTAGCGGAGCAGATACGCAGTATTTT
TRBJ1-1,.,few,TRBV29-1,CSASKTGTGTEAFF,TGCAGCGCCAGTAAAACAGGGACGGGTACTGAAGCTTTCTTT
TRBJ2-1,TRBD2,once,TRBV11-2,CASSLTSGVGQFF,TGTGCCAGCAGCTTAACTAGCGGGGTCGGGCAGTTCTTC
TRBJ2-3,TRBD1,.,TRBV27,CASSGRDRGLTDTQYF,TGTGCCAGCAGTGGACGGGACAGGGGGCTTACAGATACGCAGTATTTT
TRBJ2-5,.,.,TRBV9,CASSVAGRARGETQYF,TGTGCCAGCAGCGTAGCCGGACGGGCCCGCGGGGAGACCCAGTACTTC
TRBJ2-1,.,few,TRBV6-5,CASVGGVYLNEQFF,TGTGCCAGTGTAGGGGGGGTATACCTAAATGAGCAGTTCTTC
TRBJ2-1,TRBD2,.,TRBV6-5,CASSSLAGGSYNEQFF,TGTGCCAGCAGTTCACTAGCGGGGGGGTCCTACAATGAGCAGTTCTTC
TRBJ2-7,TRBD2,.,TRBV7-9,CASSRAGSYEQYF,TGTGCCAGCAGCCGAGCGGGATCCTACGAGCAGTACTTC
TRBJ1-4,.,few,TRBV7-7,CASGSGFNEKLFF,TGTGCTAGCGGCTCGGGGTTTAATGAAAAACTGTTTTTT
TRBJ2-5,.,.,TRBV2,CASSEDTNQETQYF,TGTGCCAGCAGTGAAGACACTAACCAAGAGACCCAGTACTTC
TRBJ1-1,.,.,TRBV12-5,CASGLDRVNTEAFF,TGTGCTAGTGGTTTGGACAGGGTCAACACTGAAGCTTTCTTT